The next 5 T cell receptor delta chains were all read from a single sample in a study of γδ T cells in repeated Plasmodium falciparum infection. TCRdb fed the multiplex PCR reads to CATT. The table lists some 100,000 delta-chain clones, approximately 1.4% of them singletons. Bulk repertoires came from Vgamma9/Vdelta2+ or Vdelta2-negative gammadelta T cells flow-sorted from PBMC. Sequencing was performed on gamma-delta T cells from blood. Source of these receptors: a pool of human donors (malaria-infected and uninfected, not separated).

This clone is deemed medium-sized. The junction departs from the called germline gene at one end, perhaps through a read error. Distinct nucleotide sequences in the sample also encode this CDR3. This sequence joins TRDV1 and TRDJ1; 7 bases are shared with TRDD3. Germline V gives CDR1 TSWWSYY, CDR2 QGS. The CDR3 contains 19 residues. CDR3 nucleotide sequence: TGTGCCCTTGGGGGACGTATAAACCGCTCGTGTAGGGACACCGATAAACTCATCTTT. Translated, it gives CALGGRINRSCRDTDKLIF.

Remarks on this clone: The protein in TCRdb stems from a much larger clone and differs at residue 7 from this DNA's translation, likely a read error; here the protein is translated from the DNA. The chain is built from TRDV2 and TRDJ1, with 8 bases lining up with TRDD3. The J gene, not given by TCRdb, was assigned here from a germline match of the nucleotide sequence. CDR1 is GEAIGNYY and CDR2 is EKD in the germline V gene. This CDR3 region has 19 residues. The V segment lost 1 base and the J segment 0 bases; nucleotides outside the gene matches: 15. CDR3 DNA: TGTGCCTGTGACACTACGCAGAAGATTGGGGGATTGAACACCGATAAACTCATCTTT. Its protein is CACDTTQKIGGLNTDKLIF.

This clone was recorded a few times. A far larger clone is one base from this, pointing to a likely read error. Additional DNA sequences in this sample encode the identical CDR3. This sequence joins TRDV1 and TRDJ1; TRDD3 matches 9 bases. Germline assignment: CDR1 TSWWSYY and CDR2 QGS. Losses at the gene ends were 4 bases for V and 0 bases for J; bases not matched to a gene: 21. The CDR3 has 21 amino acids. CDR3 sequence (DNA): TGTGCTCTTGGGGGGCCCTCCCCGTACTGGGGGACCCGAACGTACACCGATAAACTCATCTTT. It yields the protein CALGGPSPYWGTRTYTDKLIF.

In this sample, this clone turned up a few times. TCRdb attributes to this sequence the protein of a much larger clone, which differs from the DNA translation at residue 12; a read error is likely, and the protein displayed is translated from the DNA. The J gene is TRDJ1, the V gene TRDV2; D possibly corresponds to TRDD3 (6 bases). The J gene is absent in TCRdb and was assigned here via DNA matching to germline. Germline assignment: CDR1 GEAIGNYY and CDR2 EKD. Trimming removed 5 bases at V and 3 bases at J, with 24 bases between. This CDR3 is built from 17 residues. The CDR3 loop reads CACGLLGLSEDADKLIF. DNA of the CDR3: TGTGCCTGTGGATTACTGGGCCTGTCGGAGGACGCCGATAAACTCATCTTT.

In regard to this clone: TCRdb's listed protein matches a much larger clone and diverges from this DNA's translation at residue 10, likely through a read error; the protein shown comes from the DNA. The chain employs TRDV1 and TRDJ1, with TRDD3 identical over 12 bases. In the absence of a J gene in TCRdb, the DNA was matched to germline to assign it here. J was trimmed by 5 bases and V by 2 bases; bases with no gene match: 6. Germline assignment: CDR1 TSWWSYY and CDR2 QGS. The CDR3 sequence is 16 residues long. The CDR3 DNA is TGTGCTCTTGGGGAATACTGGGGGATACCTCAAGATAAACTCATCTTT. Protein sequence: CALGEYWGIPQDKLIF.